This T cell receptor beta chain was identified during a study of blood T cell repertoires in COVID-19 (dated by TCRdb to the early 2020s). In the study overall: Samples from collaborators originated in the United States, Italy and Spain and spanned both the acute and convalescent phases of COVID-19. The material from the prospective study consisted of cDNA or gDNA derived from T cells, B-cell-depleted T cells, or PBMCs. Samples came from the ongoing ImmuneRACE study (first 160 participants) plus 1,254 subjects from 6 global collaborators. The dataset comprised deeply sampled blood TCRbeta repertoires from subjects exposed to, actively infected with, or recovered from COVID-19. A freely available public database, intended as a resource for researchers studying the immune response to SARS-CoV-2, is where the repertoires were released. Where available, HLA class I and class II types were taken from metadata supplied by the sample provider and were not determined by assay-based typing. Nearly every sample came with metadata listing a de-identified subject ID, COVID-19 status, age in years and sex.

With respect to this clone: Its cognate antigen has yet to be identified. No base quality values were provided; no much bigger clone lies one nucleotide off.

TCRbeta CDR3 regions were amplified from genomic DNA using the immunoSEQ Assay, a bias-controlled multiplex PCR. For the original study's pipeline: Nucleated cell counts per sample were estimated from amplification of reference gene primers within the assay. To quantify the absolute abundance of each unique TCRbeta CDR3 rearrangement, sequence reads were collapsed and filtered. For each sample, productive Simpson clonality was calculated by taking the square root of Simpson's diversity index across productive rearrangements. This is the immuneACCESS table as TCRdb keeps it, with only in-frame sequences that have V and J called. A part of the clones is gone; compared with another copy, unresolved V genes explain less than half, and the rest is unexplained. The V and J calls and clone size are taken from that table; D and trimming were inferred from the DNA. For this sample the table gives 150,000 or so clones, of which around 80% were detected only once. The ten largest clones represent 13% to 15% of the sample.

Reading from cysteine to phenylalanine, the CDR3 counts 15 amino acids. Only CDR3 DNA remains: 45 bases, in frame from the first base. CDR1 SGHNT and CDR2 YYREEE were looked up in the germline V gene (reference sequence). At the junction V is shortened by 5 bases and J by 7 bases; bases outside the gene matches: 14. The collaborating institutions used their own protocols to collect whole blood in K2EDTA tubes. Collaborator samples were shipped for TCRbeta analysis as frozen whole blood, isolated PBMCs, or DNA extracted from either sample type. The research as a whole found: How much clinical and demographic metadata was included differed by source and by participant, and the metadata was provided uncurated.

The sequence was obtained from a human donor with acute or convalescent COVID-19. The donor label of this sample is uncertain. Recombination connected TRBV5-4 to TRBJ2-5, and TRBD1 aligns with 7 junction nucleotides. Sequencing was done on a sample of peripheral blood. In nucleotides, the sequence is TGTGCCAGCAGAGCCATGGAGAAAGGGGGCGGGACCCAGTACTTC. This gives the protein CASRAMEKGGGTQYF.